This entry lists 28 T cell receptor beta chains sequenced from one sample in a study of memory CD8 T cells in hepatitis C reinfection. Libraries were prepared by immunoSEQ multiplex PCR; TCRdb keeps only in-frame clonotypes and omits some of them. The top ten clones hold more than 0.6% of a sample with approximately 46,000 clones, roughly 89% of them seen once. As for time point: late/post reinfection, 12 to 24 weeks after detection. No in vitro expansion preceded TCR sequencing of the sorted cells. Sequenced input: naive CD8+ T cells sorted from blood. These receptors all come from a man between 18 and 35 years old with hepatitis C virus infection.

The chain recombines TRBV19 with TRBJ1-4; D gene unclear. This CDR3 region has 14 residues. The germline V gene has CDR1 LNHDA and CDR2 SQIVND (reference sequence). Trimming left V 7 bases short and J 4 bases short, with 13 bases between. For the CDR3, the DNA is TGTGCCAGTATGAGCGACGCCAATAATGAAAAACTGTTTTTT. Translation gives CASMSDANNEKLFF.

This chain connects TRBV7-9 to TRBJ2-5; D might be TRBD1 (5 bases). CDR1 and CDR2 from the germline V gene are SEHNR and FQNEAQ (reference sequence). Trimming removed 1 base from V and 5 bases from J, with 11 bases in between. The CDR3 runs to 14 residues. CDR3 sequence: CASSLEGMRETQYF. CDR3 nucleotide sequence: TGTGCCAGCAGCTTAGAGGGGATGAGGGAGACCCAGTACTTC.

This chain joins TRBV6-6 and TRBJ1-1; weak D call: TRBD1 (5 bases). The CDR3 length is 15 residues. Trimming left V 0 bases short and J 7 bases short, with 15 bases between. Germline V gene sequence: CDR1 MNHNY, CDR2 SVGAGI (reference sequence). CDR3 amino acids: CASSYSTWTPNEAFF. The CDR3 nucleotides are TGTGCCAGCAGTTACTCAACCTGGACACCCAATGAAGCTTTCTTT.

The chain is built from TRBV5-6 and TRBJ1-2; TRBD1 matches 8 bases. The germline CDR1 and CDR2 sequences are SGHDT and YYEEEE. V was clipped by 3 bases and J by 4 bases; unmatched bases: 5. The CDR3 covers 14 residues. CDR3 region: CASSYSGGVYGYTF. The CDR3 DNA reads TGTGCCAGCAGCTATTCAGGGGGCGTCTATGGCTACACCTTC.

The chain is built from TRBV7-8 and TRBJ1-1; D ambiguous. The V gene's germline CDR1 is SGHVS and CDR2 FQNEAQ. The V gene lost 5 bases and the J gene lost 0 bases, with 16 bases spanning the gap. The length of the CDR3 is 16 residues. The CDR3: CASSPLVGTMNTEAFF. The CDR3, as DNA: TGTGCCAGCAGCCCCCTTGTGGGCACCATGAACACTGAAGCTTTCTTT.

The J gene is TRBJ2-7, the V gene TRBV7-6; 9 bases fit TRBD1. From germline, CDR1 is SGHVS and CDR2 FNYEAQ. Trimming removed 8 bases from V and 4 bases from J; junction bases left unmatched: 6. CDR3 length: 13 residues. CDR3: CASAPGQGYEQYF. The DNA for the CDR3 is TGTGCCAGCGCTCCGGGACAGGGTTACGAGCAGTACTTC.

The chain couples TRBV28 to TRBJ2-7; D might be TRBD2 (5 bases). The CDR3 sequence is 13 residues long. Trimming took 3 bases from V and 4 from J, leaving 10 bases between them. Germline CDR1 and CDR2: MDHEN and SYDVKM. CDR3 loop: CASSFFTGYEQYF. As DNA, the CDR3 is TGTGCCAGCAGTTTTTTTACGGGATACGAGCAGTACTTC. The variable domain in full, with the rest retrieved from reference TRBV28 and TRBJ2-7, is DVKVTQSSRYLVKRTGEKVFLECVQDMDHENMFWYRQDPGLGLRLIYFSYDVKMKEKGDIPEGYSVSREKKERFSLILESASTNQTSMYLCASSFFTGYEQYFGPGTRLTVT.

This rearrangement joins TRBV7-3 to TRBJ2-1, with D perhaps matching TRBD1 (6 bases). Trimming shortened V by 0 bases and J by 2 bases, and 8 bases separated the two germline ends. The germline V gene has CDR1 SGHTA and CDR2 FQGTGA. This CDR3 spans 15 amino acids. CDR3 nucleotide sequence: TGTGCCAGCAGCTTAACAGGGGGTACCTACAATGAGCAGTTCTTC. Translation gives CASSLTGGTYNEQFF.

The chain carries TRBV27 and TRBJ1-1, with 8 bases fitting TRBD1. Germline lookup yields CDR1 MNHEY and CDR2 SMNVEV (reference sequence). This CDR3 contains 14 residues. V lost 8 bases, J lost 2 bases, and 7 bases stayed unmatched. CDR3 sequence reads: CASAPTGGNTEAFF. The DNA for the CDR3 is TGTGCCAGCGCGCCTACAGGGGGAAACACTGAAGCTTTCTTT.

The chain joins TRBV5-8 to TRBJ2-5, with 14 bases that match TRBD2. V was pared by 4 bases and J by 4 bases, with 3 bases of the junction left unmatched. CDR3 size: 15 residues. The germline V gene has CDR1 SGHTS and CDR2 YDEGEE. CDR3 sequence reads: CASSPGLAGGETQYF. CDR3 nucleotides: TGTGCCAGCAGCCCAGGACTAGCGGGGGGAGAGACCCAGTACTTC.

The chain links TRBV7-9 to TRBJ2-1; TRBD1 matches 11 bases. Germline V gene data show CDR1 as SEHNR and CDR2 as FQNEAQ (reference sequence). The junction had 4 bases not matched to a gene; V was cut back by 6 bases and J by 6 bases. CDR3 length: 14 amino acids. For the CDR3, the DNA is TGTGCCAGCAGATCCGGGACAGGGGGCAATGAGCAGTTCTTC. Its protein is CASRSGTGGNEQFF.

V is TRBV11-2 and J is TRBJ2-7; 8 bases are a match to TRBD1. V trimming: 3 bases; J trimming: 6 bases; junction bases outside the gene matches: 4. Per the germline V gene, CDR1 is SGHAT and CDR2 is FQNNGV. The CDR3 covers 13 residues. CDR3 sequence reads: CASSFGTGGEQYV. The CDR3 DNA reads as TGTGCCAGCAGCTTTGGGACAGGCGGCGAGCAGTACGTC.

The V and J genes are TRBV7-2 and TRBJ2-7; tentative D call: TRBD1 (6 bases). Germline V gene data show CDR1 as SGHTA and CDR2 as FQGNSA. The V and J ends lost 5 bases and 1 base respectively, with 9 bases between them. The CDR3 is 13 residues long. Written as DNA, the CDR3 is TGTGCCAGCAGCCAAGGGGGATCCTACGAGCAGTACTTC. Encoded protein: CASSQGGSYEQYF.

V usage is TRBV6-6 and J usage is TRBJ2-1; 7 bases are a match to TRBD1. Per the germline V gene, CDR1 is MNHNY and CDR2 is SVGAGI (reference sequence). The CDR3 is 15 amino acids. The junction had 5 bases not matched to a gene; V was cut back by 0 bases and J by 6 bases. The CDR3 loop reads CASSYSQGVINEQFF. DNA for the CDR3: TGTGCCAGCAGTTACTCCCAGGGGGTAATCAATGAGCAGTTCTTC.

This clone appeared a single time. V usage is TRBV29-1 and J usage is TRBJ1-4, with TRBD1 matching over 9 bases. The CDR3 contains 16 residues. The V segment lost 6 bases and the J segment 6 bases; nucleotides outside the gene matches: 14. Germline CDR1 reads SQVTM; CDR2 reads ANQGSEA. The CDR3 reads CSVPQLQGTGHEKLFF. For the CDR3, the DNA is TGCAGCGTCCCCCAACTTCAGGGGACAGGGCATGAAAAACTGTTTTTT.

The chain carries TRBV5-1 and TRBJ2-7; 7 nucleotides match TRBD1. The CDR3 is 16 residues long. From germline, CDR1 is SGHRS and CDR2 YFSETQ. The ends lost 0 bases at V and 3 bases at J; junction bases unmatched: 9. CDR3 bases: TGCGCCAGCAGCTTGGAGGTAGGGACAGCTTACTACGAGCAGTACTTC. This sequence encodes CASSLEVGTAYYEQYF.

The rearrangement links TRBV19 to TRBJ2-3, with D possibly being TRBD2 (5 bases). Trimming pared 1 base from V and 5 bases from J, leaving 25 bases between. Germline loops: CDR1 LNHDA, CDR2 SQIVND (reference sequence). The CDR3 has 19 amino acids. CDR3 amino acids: CASSIVYGDHSIGIDTQYF. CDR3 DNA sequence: TGTGCCAGTAGTATAGTGTACGGGGATCACTCAATAGGAATAGATACGCAGTATTTT.

The CDR3 bases are TGTGCCAGCAGCCCTCAGGGGGCCCACGAGCAGTACTTC. Amino acids: CASSPQGAHEQYF. This chain joins TRBV7-9 and TRBJ2-7; 8 bases fit TRBD1. V was pared by 5 bases and J by 5 bases, with 5 bases of the junction left unmatched. The CDR3 is 13 amino acids. The germline CDR1 and CDR2 sequences are SEHNR and FQNEAQ (reference sequence).

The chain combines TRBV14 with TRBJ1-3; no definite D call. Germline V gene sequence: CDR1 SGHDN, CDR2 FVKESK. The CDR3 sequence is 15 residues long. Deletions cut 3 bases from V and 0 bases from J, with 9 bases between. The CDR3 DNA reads TGTGCCAGCAGCCAGCTACTAAGCTCTGGAAACACCATATATTTT. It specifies CASSQLLSSGNTIYF.

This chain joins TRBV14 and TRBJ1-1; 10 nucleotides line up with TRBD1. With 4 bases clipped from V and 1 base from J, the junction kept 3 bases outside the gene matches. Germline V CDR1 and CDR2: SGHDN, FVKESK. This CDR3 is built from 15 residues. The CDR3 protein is CASSRDRGANTEAFF. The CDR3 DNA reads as TGTGCCAGCAGCCGGGACAGGGGCGCGAACACTGAAGCTTTCTTT.

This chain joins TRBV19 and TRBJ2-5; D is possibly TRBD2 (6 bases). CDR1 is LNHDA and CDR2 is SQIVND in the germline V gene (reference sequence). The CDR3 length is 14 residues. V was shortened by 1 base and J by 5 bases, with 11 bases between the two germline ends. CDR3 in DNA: TGTGCCAGTAGTATAGCCGGGGGAAGCGAGACCCAGTACTTC. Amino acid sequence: CASSIAGGSETQYF.

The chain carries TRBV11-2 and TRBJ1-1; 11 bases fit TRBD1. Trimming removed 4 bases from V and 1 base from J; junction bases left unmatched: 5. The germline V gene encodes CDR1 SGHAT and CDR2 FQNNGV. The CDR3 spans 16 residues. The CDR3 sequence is CASSSGTGGWNTEAFF. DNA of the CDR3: TGTGCCAGCAGCTCCGGGACAGGGGGTTGGAACACTGAAGCTTTCTTT. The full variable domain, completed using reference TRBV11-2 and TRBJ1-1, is EAGVAQSPRYKIIEKRQSVAFWCNPISGHATLYWYQQILGQGPKLLIQFQNNGVVDDSQLPKDRFSAERLKGVDSTLKIQPAKLEDSAVYLCASSSGTGGWNTEAFFGQGTRLTVV.

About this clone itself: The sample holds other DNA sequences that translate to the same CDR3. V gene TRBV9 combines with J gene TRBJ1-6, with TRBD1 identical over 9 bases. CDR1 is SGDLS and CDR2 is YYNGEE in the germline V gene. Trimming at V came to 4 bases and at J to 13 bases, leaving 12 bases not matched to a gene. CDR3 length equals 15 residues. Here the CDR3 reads CASSSTGGVWSPLHF. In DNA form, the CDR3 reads TGTGCCAGCAGCTCAACAGGGGGCGTATGGTCCCCCCTCCACTTT.

The CDR3 region has the DNA TGTGCCAGCTCTACATTTTTAGCGCTGACACAGCCCCAGCATTTT. It encodes CASSTFLALTQPQHF. The chain combines TRBV6-1 with TRBJ1-5; D remains ambiguous. The CDR3 is made up of 15 amino acids. Germline loops: CDR1 MNHNS, CDR2 SASEGT. The ends were cut back, 8 bases at V and 7 bases at J, with 21 bases in the middle.

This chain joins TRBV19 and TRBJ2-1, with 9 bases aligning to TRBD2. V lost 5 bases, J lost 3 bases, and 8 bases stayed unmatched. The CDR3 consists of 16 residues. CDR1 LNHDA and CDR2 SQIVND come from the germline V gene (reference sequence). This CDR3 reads CASSYSSGGNYNEQFF. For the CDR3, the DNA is TGTGCCAGTAGTTACTCAAGCGGGGGGAACTACAATGAGCAGTTCTTC.

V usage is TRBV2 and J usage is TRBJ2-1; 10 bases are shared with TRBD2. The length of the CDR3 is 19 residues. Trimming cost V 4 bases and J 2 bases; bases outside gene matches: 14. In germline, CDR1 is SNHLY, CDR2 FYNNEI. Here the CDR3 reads CASSADRLLAGRAYNEQFF. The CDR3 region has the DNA TGTGCCAGCAGTGCGGACAGGTTACTAGCGGGACGGGCCTACAATGAGCAGTTCTTC.

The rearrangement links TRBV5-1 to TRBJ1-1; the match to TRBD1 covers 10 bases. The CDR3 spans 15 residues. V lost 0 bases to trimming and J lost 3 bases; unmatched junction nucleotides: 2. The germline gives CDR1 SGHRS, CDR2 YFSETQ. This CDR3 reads CASSLGDRGYTEAFF. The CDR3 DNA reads TGCGCCAGCAGCTTGGGGGACAGGGGATACACTGAAGCTTTCTTT. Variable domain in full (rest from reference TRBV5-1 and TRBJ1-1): KAGVTQTPRYLIKTRGQQVTLSCSPISGHRSVSWYQQTPGQGLQFLFEYFSETQRNKGNFPGRFSGRQFSNSRSEMNVSTLELGDSALYLCASSLGDRGYTEAFFGQGTRLTVV.

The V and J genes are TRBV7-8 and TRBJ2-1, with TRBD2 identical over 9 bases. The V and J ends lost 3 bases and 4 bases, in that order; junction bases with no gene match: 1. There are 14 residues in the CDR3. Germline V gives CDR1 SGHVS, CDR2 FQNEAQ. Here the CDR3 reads CASSLAGGYNEQFF. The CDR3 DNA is TGTGCCAGCAGCTTGGCGGGAGGGTACAATGAGCAGTTCTTC.